This T cell receptor beta chain is drawn from a study of cytomegalovirus exposure and HLA in healthy donors. The study's findings and limits: Productive rates of about 87% or about 30% were seen for most TCR beta V segments in an earlier analysis. Through in vitro validation, a few CMV-associated chains were shown to be specific for CMV antigens.

Primers: 60 Vbeta forward and 13 Jbeta reverse. Generated by immunoSEQ multiplex PCR, the TCRdb table keeps only in-frame clones and is missing some. Seen here are some 160,000 clones, roughly 70% observed once, and the top ten hold approximately 1.6%. This clone was detected a few times. Its antigen is as yet unknown. Germline V gene data show CDR1 as SQVTM and CDR2 as ANQGSEA. Trimming at V came to 4 bases and at J to 4 bases, leaving 3 bases not matched to a gene. The CDR3 contains 12 residues. The sample consisted of PBMCs. V usage is TRBV29-1 and J usage is TRBJ2-5, with 7 nucleotides matching TRBD1. The sequence was collected from a woman in her thirties or forties in good health and CMV-seronegative. CDR3 DNA sequence: TGCAGCGTTGTGGCAGGGGGAGAGACCCAGTACTTC. This sequence encodes CSVVAGGETQYF. Using reference TRBV29-1 and TRBJ2-5 for the parts outside the CDR3, the full variable domain is SAVISQKPSRDICQRGTSLTIQCQVDSQVTMMFWYRQQPGQSLTLIATANQGSEATYESGFVIDKFPISRPNLTFSTLTVSNMSPEDSSIYLCSVVAGGETQYFGPGTRLLVL.